This is a list of T cell receptor beta chains from one sample in a study of cytomegalovirus exposure and HLA in healthy donors. Using immunoSEQ multiplex PCR, the repertoire was profiled, and TCRdb retains in-frame clones only, with some absent. Of 95,000 to 150,000 clones listed, roughly 9% were seen once; the top ten hold 6%. Sequenced material: PBMCs. These TCRs come from a woman aged 40 to 50 in good health and CMV-seropositive. CDR3s include the opening cysteine and the closing phenylalanine or tryptophan. A D gene is named only where the DNA matches it firmly. Only part of the rows carry a size: once, few, many, or a class if the clone is expanded.

v_gene,j_gene,len,abundance,d_gene,CDR3aa,CDR3nt
TRBV5-4,TRBJ1-1,16,NA,TRBD1,CASSLGDRIVNTEAFF,TGTGCCAGCAGCTTGGGGGACAGGATCGTCAACACTGAAGCTTTCTTT
TRBV9,TRBJ1-1,14,NA,TRBD1,CASKWGQGGTEAFF,TGTGCCAGCAAGTGGGGACAGGGCGGGACTGAAGCTTTCTTT
TRBV27,TRBJ1-1,9,NA,NA,CASSFKAFF,TGTGCCAGCAGTTTTAAAGCTTTCTTT
TRBV29-1,TRBJ1-1,13,NA,TRBD1,CSGGWTGETEAFF,TGCAGCGGCGGTTGGACAGGGGAAACTGAAGCTTTCTTT
TRBV11-2,TRBJ2-1,15,few,TRBD1,CASSFIGTVDNEQFF,TGTGCCAGCAGCTTTATTGGGACAGTCGACAATGAGCAGTTCTTC
TRBV28,TRBJ1-5,14,few,NA,CASSPAGLNQPQHF,TGTGCCAGCAGCCCCGCGGGGCTAAATCAGCCCCAGCATTTT
TRBV18,TRBJ1-2,18,once,TRBD1,CASSLSVPSQGASYGYTF,TGTGCCAGCTCACTATCCGTACCGTCCCAGGGGGCGTCCTATGGCTACACCTTC
TRBV2,TRBJ1-2,13,NA,TRBD1,CASSLGQVYGYTF,TGTGCCAGCAGCCTAGGACAGGTCTATGGCTACACCTTC
TRBV5-6,TRBJ2-1,16,few,TRBD2,CASSPSGSGGAHEQFF,TGTGCCAGCAGCCCATCAGGTAGCGGGGGGGCTCATGAGCAGTTCTTC
TRBV6-1,TRBJ2-7,14,few,NA,CASSARDTPYEQYF,TGTGCCAGCAGCGCTCGGGACACACCATACGAGCAGTACTTC
TRBV5-1,TRBJ1-4,16,NA,NA,CASSFGQGATNEKLFF,TGCGCCAGCAGCTTCGGTCAAGGGGCAACTAATGAAAAACTGTTTTTT
TRBV4-2,TRBJ1-1,17,many,TRBD1,CASSPRQGRGMNTEAFF,TGTGCCAGCAGCCCGCGACAGGGACGTGGAATGAACACTGAAGCTTTCTTT
TRBV6-6,TRBJ1-1,14,NA,TRBD1,CASSRDRGYAEAFF,TGTGCCAGCAGTAGGGACAGGGGGTACGCTGAAGCTTTCTTT
TRBV9,TRBJ1-5,15,few,NA,CASDSLPAADQPQHF,TGTGCCAGCGACTCATTACCGGCGGCTGATCAGCCCCAGCATTTT
TRBV9,TRBJ2-5,14,NA,TRBD2,CASSRGGTRETQYF,TGTGCCAGCAGCCGAGGCGGGACTAGGGAGACCCAGTACTTC
TRBV10-3,TRBJ1-1,14,few,NA,CAISESRENTEAFF,TGTGCCATCAGTGAGTCGAGGGAGAACACTGAAGCTTTCTTT
TRBV5-8,TRBJ1-4,18,few,TRBD1,CASSLGSAGQRTNEKLFF,TGTGCCAGCAGCTTGGGATCGGCGGGACAGAGAACTAATGAAAAACTGTTTTTT
TRBV5-1,TRBJ2-2,14,few,NA,CASSFPGSAGELFF,TGCGCCAGCAGCTTCCCGGGGTCGGCAGGGGAGCTGTTTTTT
TRBV5-4,TRBJ1-2,15,NA,NA,CASSTRDRINYGYTF,TGTGCCAGCAGCACTCGAGACAGAATCAACTATGGCTACACCTTC
TRBV5-1,TRBJ2-5,16,few,TRBD2,CASSLGTSGIQETQYF,TGCGCCAGCAGCTTGGGGACTAGCGGTATCCAAGAGACCCAGTACTTC
TRBV11-2,TRBJ2-7,14,NA,NA,CASSLTMDRTEQYF,TGTGCCAGCAGCCTAACCATGGACAGAACCGAGCAGTACTTC
TRBV18,TRBJ2-5,11,NA,NA,CASSPRETQYF,TGTGCCAGCTCTCCTCGAGAGACCCAGTACTTC
TRBV5-1,TRBJ1-4,15,few,NA,CASSLLGATNEKLFF,TGCGCCAGCAGCTTGCTCGGGGCAACTAATGAAAAACTGTTTTTT
TRBV7-2,TRBJ2-7,15,few,TRBD1,CASNPSDRNSYEQYF,TGTGCCAGCAACCCTTCGGACAGGAACTCCTACGAGCAGTACTTC
TRBV18,TRBJ1-3,16,once,NA,CASSPSRVGSGNTIYF,TGTGCCAGCTCCCCAAGTCGGGTCGGGTCTGGAAACACCATATATTTT
TRBV30,TRBJ2-3,13,NA,NA,CAWMEGRVDTQYF,TGTGCCTGGATGGAGGGCCGCGTAGATACGCAGTATTTT
TRBV27,TRBJ1-5,15,NA,TRBD1,CASSSSRGPDQPQHF,TGTGCCAGCAGTTCCAGCAGGGGGCCTGATCAGCCCCAGCATTTT
TRBV9,TRBJ1-1,14,few,NA,CASSGSGENTEAFF,TGTGCCAGCAGCGGTAGTGGAGAGAACACTGAAGCTTTCTTT
TRBV13,TRBJ1-3,16,few,TRBD1,CASSLSGTGAGNTIYF,TGTGCCAGCAGCTTAAGCGGGACAGGCGCTGGAAACACCATATATTTT
TRBV2,TRBJ1-6,12,few,NA,CARRDINSPLHF,TGTGCCAGAAGGGACATCAATTCACCCCTCCACTTT
TRBV27,TRBJ1-1,14,NA,TRBD1,CASSYQGARTEAFF,TGTGCCAGCAGTTACCAGGGGGCACGGACTGAAGCTTTCTTT
TRBV11-2,TRBJ2-5,15,few,NA,CASSLGVQGEETQYF,TGTGCCAGCAGCTTAGGGGTCCAGGGCGAAGAGACCCAGTACTTC
TRBV19,TRBJ2-6,16,few,NA,CASSRTAFTGANVLTF,TGTGCCAGTAGCAGGACAGCTTTTACTGGGGCCAACGTCCTGACTTTC
TRBV30,TRBJ1-4,11,few,NA,CACQANEKLFF,TGTGCCTGTCAGGCTAATGAAAAACTGTTTTTT
TRBV13,TRBJ2-7,14,few,TRBD1,CASSDTGASYEQYF,TGTGCCAGCAGCGATACAGGGGCCTCCTACGAGCAGTACTTC
TRBV28,TRBJ2-3,17,NA,NA,CASSPPLRVAVTDTQYF,TGTGCCAGCAGTCCCCCCCTTAGGGTAGCGGTCACAGATACGCAGTATTTT
TRBV9,TRBJ2-2,15,NA,TRBD2,CASSALAGNTGELFF,TGTGCCAGCAGCGCCCTAGCGGGGAACACCGGGGAGCTGTTTTTT
TRBV19,TRBJ1-1,13,few,NA,CASSRTANTEAFF,TGTGCCAGTAGTAGGACAGCGAACACTGAAGCTTTCTTT
TRBV29-1,TRBJ2-7,15,few,TRBD1,CSVEEPGQRSYEQYF,TGCAGCGTTGAAGAACCGGGACAGCGATCCTACGAGCAGTACTTC
TRBV27,TRBJ1-6,16,NA,TRBD1,CASSLSIGQGNSPLHF,TGTGCCAGCAGTTTATCGATCGGACAGGGGAATTCACCCCTCCACTTT
TRBV27,TRBJ1-1,14,few,NA,CASSLRGRNTEAFF,TGTGCCAGCAGTTTGCGGGGCAGGAACACTGAAGCTTTCTTT
TRBV15,TRBJ2-1,16,NA,TRBD1,CATSRDRDRRHNEQFF,TGTGCCACCAGCAGGGACCGGGACAGGCGTCACAATGAGCAGTTCTTC